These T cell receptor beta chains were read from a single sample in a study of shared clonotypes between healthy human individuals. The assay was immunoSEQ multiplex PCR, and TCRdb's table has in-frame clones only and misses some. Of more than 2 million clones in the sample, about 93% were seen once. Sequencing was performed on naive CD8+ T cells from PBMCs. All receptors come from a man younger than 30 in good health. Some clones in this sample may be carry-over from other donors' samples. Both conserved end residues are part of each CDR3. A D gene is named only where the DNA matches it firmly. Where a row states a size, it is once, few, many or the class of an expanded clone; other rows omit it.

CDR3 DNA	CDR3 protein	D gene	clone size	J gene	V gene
TGTGCCAGCAGCGTAGCTTGGGGGCGCGAGCAGTACTTC	CASSVAWGREQYF	.	.	TRBJ2-7	TRBV9
TGTGCCAGCAGCTTAGGGGTCGGTGGAAACACCATATATTTT	CASSLGVGGNTIYF	.	.	TRBJ1-3	TRBV7-9
TGTGCCAGTAGTTCGAGAAACGGGACAGGGAGGGACTACGAGCAGTACTTC	CASSSRNGTGRDYEQYF	TRBD1	.	TRBJ2-7	TRBV19
TGTGCCATCAGTGAGTCGGGACTAGCTTACGAGCAGTACTTC	CAISESGLAYEQYF	TRBD2	.	TRBJ2-7	TRBV10-3
TGTGCCAGCAGCTTTGGGGGAAATCAGCCCCAGCATTTT	CASSFGGNQPQHF	.	.	TRBJ1-5	TRBV11-2
TGTGCCAGCAGCTTGGAGGTAGCGCCCAATGGGGATGAGCAGTTCTTC	CASSLEVAPNGDEQFF	.	.	TRBJ2-1	TRBV5-6
TGTGCCAGCAGCTGGGAGGCCTCTATCAAAGAGACCCAGTACTTC	CASSWEASIKETQYF	.	.	TRBJ2-5	TRBV11-2
TGTGCCAGCAGTGAATTCCCCCAGGTGGGGGTACGGGATGAGCAGTTCTTC	CASSEFPQVGVRDEQFF	.	.	TRBJ2-1	TRBV6-1
TGTGCCAGCAGTTTCAGTTATGGGGACCTTACCCCCTACGAGCAGTACTTC	CASSFSYGDLTPYEQYF	.	.	TRBJ2-7	TRBV27
TGCGCCAGCAGCAGCGCAATTGGGGGGGTTGAGCAGTACTTC	CASSSAIGGVEQYF	TRBD2	.	TRBJ2-7	TRBV5-1
TGTGCCAGCAGTTTCGGGCTAGCGGGAGGAGATGAGCAGTTCTTC	CASSFGLAGGDEQFF	TRBD2	.	TRBJ2-1	TRBV27
TGTGCCAGCAGCGGACCCGCACCCAAGGAGCAGTACTTC	CASSGPAPKEQYF	.	.	TRBJ2-7	TRBV9
TGTGCCAGCTCACCACAGGGGGGACCTACCCCAAATGAGCAGTTCTTC	CASSPQGGPTPNEQFF	.	.	TRBJ2-1	TRBV18
TGTGCCAGCAGTACCCCGCGGGAGGGCACCGGGGAGCTGTTTTTT	CASSTPREGTGELFF	TRBD2	.	TRBJ2-2	TRBV6-5
TGCAGCGTGGGGGACGGTAGCAATCAGCCCCAGCATTTT	CSVGDGSNQPQHF	.	.	TRBJ1-5	TRBV29-1
TGTGCCAGTACGGGCCACGATGAAAAACTGTTTTTT	CASTGHDEKLFF	.	.	TRBJ1-4	TRBV7-9
TGTGCCATCAGTGATCCTTCTGGGGCTGGGGCCAACGTCCTGACTTTC	CAISDPSGAGANVLTF	.	.	TRBJ2-6	TRBV10-3
TGTGCCAGCACCAGACAGGGCTCCCGCAATCAGCCCCAGCATTTT	CASTRQGSRNQPQHF	TRBD1	once	TRBJ1-5	TRBV6-1
TGTGCCAGCAGCCCACCCCCCGGCAGTAACTATGGCTACACCTTC	CASSPPPGSNYGYTF	.	.	TRBJ1-2	TRBV7-9
TGTGCCAGCAGTTTGGCCGGGAATACTGGCGAGCAGTACTTC	CASSLAGNTGEQYF	.	.	TRBJ2-7	TRBV6-5
TGCAGCGTAATCTCGGGACACCACTACGAGCAGTACTTC	CSVISGHHYEQYF	.	.	TRBJ2-7	TRBV29-1
TGTGCCAGCAGTTACAATAGCGGGAGTGTAGAGACCCAGTACTTC	CASSYNSGSVETQYF	TRBD2	.	TRBJ2-5	TRBV27
TGTGCCAGCAGCGGAGGACAGGGATACTCCGAGCAGTACTTC	CASSGGQGYSEQYF	TRBD1	.	TRBJ2-7	TRBV9
TGTGCCAGCAGTCCCCGGAGGGATGCCGGGGAGCAGTACTTC	CASSPRRDAGEQYF	.	.	TRBJ2-7	TRBV27
TGTGCCAGCAGCGTAGAGGGAGGGCGCGCAGGAAACACCATATATTTT	CASSVEGGRAGNTIYF	.	.	TRBJ1-3	TRBV9
TGTGCCAGCACCCCTTGGGCGGGATTAGTCCACGAGCAGTACTTC	CASTPWAGLVHEQYF	.	.	TRBJ2-7	TRBV5-8
TGTGCCAGCAGCCCGGTGGGAGGGACGTCCTATGGCTACACCTTC	CASSPVGGTSYGYTF	.	.	TRBJ1-2	TRBV7-2
TGCGCCAGCAGCCAGCGGGGTTCCCGAGGGTATGGCTACACCTTC	CASSQRGSRGYGYTF	.	.	TRBJ1-2	TRBV4-3
TGTGCCAGCCGCTGGACGGGTAGCAATCAGCCCCAGCATTTT	CASRWTGSNQPQHF	.	.	TRBJ1-5	TRBV2
TGTGCCAGCAGCGTAGAGGGACTAGCGGGGACCTACGAGCAGTACTTC	CASSVEGLAGTYEQYF	TRBD2	.	TRBJ2-7	TRBV9
TGCGCCAGCAGCTCAACAGGGCCTTCATCCTACGAGCAGTACTTC	CASSSTGPSSYEQYF	.	.	TRBJ2-7	TRBV5-1
TGTGCCAGCAGTTGGTCGGAGAGTGGCAGGGCTTTCATGAACACTGAAGCTTTCTTT	CASSWSESGRAFMNTEAFF	.	once	TRBJ1-1	TRBV27
TGCGCCAGCAGTCCCGGGACAACTAATGAAAAACTGTTTTTT	CASSPGTTNEKLFF	.	.	TRBJ1-4	TRBV10-1
TGTGCCAGCAGTTACCAGGCCCTGAACACCGGGGAGCTGTTTTTT	CASSYQALNTGELFF	.	.	TRBJ2-2	TRBV6-5
TGTGCCAGCCAATCGGGGACAGTCAATGAGCAGTTCTTC	CASQSGTVNEQFF	TRBD1	.	TRBJ2-1	TRBV27
TGTGCCAGCAGTTTATTGGGACAGCCCTACGAGCAGTACTTC	CASSLLGQPYEQYF	TRBD1	once	TRBJ2-7	TRBV27
TGCGCCAGCAGCCAACGCCAGGGGGGCTCCTACAATGAGCAGTTCTTC	CASSQRQGGSYNEQFF	.	.	TRBJ2-1	TRBV4-1
TGTGCCAGTACCCCAAGGGACACCGGGGAGCTGTTTTTT	CASTPRDTGELFF	.	.	TRBJ2-2	TRBV19
TGTGCCAGCAGCCCCGGGACTTTTGGCACCGGGGAGCTGTTTTTT	CASSPGTFGTGELFF	.	.	TRBJ2-2	TRBV7-3
TGTGCCAGCAGTTTACGGGACAGGGAGAGGGATGGCTACACCTTC	CASSLRDRERDGYTF	TRBD1	.	TRBJ1-2	TRBV27
TGTGCCAGCAGCCAGGGGCGGGGTGGGATCTCCTACGAGCAGTACTTC	CASSQGRGGISYEQYF	.	.	TRBJ2-7	TRBV7-2
TGTGCCAGCAGCGTAAGTCAGGGGCGAGGGTTTGAAGCTTTCTTT	CASSVSQGRGFEAFF	.	.	TRBJ1-1	TRBV9
TGTGCCAGCAGTTCCCTAGGGGAGGAGCCCCAGCATTTT	CASSSLGEEPQHF	.	few	TRBJ1-5	TRBV28
TGTGCCAGCAGCACTGGGGCTAGCGGCGACAATGAGCAGTTCTTC	CASSTGASGDNEQFF	TRBD2	.	TRBJ2-1	TRBV6-4
TGTGCCAGCAGTGATCCCATCACAGATACGCAGTATTTT	CASSDPITDTQYF	.	.	TRBJ2-3	TRBV2
TGTGCCAGCAGCTTAGCCTGGGACCACTCCTACAATGAGCAGTTCTTC	CASSLAWDHSYNEQFF	.	.	TRBJ2-1	TRBV7-9
TGTGCCAGCACCCGCCGGGCGGGGCCCTCCTACGAGCAGTACTTC	CASTRRAGPSYEQYF	.	.	TRBJ2-7	TRBV28
TGTGCCAGCAGCCCGCGAGGTATAGCTGGGGCCAACGTCCTGACTTTC	CASSPRGIAGANVLTF	.	.	TRBJ2-6	TRBV14
TGTGCCAGCAGCCCGGGGACTTCTAACACCGGGGAGCTGTTTTTT	CASSPGTSNTGELFF	.	.	TRBJ2-2	TRBV9
TGTGCCAGCAGCATCGGGACAGCACCCAGCACAGATACGCAGTATTTT	CASSIGTAPSTDTQYF	TRBD1	.	TRBJ2-3	TRBV7-2
TGTGCCAGCAGCGGGCGACAGGGCGACGTATTTTACACTGAAGCTTTCTTT	CASSGRQGDVFYTEAFF	TRBD1	few	TRBJ1-1	TRBV9